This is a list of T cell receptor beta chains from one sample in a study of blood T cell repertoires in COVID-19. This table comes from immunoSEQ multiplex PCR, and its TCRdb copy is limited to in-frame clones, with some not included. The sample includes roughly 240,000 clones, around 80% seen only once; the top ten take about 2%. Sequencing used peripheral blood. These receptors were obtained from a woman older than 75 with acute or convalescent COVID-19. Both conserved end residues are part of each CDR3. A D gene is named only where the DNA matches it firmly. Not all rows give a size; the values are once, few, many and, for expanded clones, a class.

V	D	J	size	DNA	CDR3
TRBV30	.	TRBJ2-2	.	TGTGCCTGGGCCGGGACAAGCACCGGGGAGCTGTTTTTT	CAWAGTSTGELFF
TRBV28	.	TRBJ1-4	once	TGTGCCAGCAGTTTAGGCAGGGGAGGGCGAGAAAAACTGTTTTTT	CASSLGRGGREKLFF
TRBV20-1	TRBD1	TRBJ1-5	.	TGCAGTGCTAGTTTAGGGGGGTATAACAGGGGACATCAGCCCCAGCATTTT	CSASLGGYNRGHQPQHF
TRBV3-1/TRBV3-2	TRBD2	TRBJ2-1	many	TGTGCCAGCAGCCAACTACCCGGGACTAGCGGCTCCTCCTACAATGAGCAGTTCTTC	CASSQLPGTSGSSYNEQFF
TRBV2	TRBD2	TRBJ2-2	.	TGTGCCAGCAGTTACGGGGGGGCCGGGGAGCTGTTTTTT	CASSYGGAGELFF
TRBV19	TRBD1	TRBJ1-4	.	TGTGCCAGCCGGAACAGGGGGGCCAATGAAAAACTGTTTTTT	CASRNRGANEKLFF
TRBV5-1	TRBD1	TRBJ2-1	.	TGCGCCAGCAGCTACGAATTAGGACAGGACAACAATGAGCAGTTCTTC	CASSYELGQDNNEQFF
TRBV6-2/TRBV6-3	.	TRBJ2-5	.	TGTGCCAGCAGTTACTCGAACGGAGCGGGAGAGACCCAGTACTTC	CASSYSNGAGETQYF
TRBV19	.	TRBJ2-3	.	TGTGCCAGTGCCTCGGGTCAGGGCCTCACAGATACGCAGTATTTT	CASASGQGLTDTQYF
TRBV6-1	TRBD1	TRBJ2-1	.	TGTGCCAGCAGTGAAGCTGACAGGGGCCAGAATGAGCAGTTCTTC	CASSEADRGQNEQFF
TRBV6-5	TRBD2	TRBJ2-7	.	TGTGCCAGCAGTTACAGAAGCGGGAGTAGCTACGAGCAGTACTTC	CASSYRSGSSYEQYF
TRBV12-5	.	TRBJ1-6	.	TGTGCTAGTGGTTTGGGACAGGCGAATTCACCCCTCCACTTT	CASGLGQANSPLHF
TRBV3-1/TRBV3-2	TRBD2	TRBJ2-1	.	TGTGCCAGCAGCCAGCAGACTAGCGGAGTTGGAAATGAGCAGTTCTTC	CASSQQTSGVGNEQFF